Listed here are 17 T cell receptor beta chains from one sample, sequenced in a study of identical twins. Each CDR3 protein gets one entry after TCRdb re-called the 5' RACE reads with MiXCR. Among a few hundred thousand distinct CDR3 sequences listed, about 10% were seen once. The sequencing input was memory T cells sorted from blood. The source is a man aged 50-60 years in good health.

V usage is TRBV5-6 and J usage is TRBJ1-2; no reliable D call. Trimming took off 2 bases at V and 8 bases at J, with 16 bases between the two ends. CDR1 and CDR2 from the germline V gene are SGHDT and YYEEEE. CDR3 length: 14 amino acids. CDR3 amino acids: CASSFIKVSGGYTF. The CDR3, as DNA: TGTGCCAGCAGCTTCATAAAGGTTTCTGGCGGCTACACCTTC.

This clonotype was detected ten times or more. DNA for the CDR3: TGCGCCAGCAGCCAAAAACAGGGGGTGGGACAAGAGACCCAGTACTTC. Its translation is CASSQKQGVGQETQYF. The chain links TRBV4-1 to TRBJ2-5; TRBD1 aligns across 8 bases. CDR3 length: 16 residues. Per the germline V gene, CDR1 is MGHRA and CDR2 is YSYEKL. V shed 2 bases and J 2 bases; nucleotides not matched to a gene: 7.

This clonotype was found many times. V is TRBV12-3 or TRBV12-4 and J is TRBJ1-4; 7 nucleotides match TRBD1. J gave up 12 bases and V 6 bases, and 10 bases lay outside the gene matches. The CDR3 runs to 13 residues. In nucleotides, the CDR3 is TGTGCCAGCAGAACCCACGACAGGGACGAACTGTTTTTT. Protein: CASRTHDRDELFF.

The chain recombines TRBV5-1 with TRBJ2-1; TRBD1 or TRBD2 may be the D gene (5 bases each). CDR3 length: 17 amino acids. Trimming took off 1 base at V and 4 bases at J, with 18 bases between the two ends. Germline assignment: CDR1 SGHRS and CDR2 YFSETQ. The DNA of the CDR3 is TGCGCCAGCAGCTTGTTGCGCTCAGGGACGGGATACAATGAGCAGTTCTTC. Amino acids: CASSLLRSGTGYNEQFF.

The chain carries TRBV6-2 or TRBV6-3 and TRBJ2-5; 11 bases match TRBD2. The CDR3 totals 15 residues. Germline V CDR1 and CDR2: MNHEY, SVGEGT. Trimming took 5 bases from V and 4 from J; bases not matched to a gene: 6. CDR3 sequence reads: CASSQLAGVRETQYF. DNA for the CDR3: TGTGCCAGCAGTCAACTAGCGGGAGTGAGAGAGACCCAGTACTTC.

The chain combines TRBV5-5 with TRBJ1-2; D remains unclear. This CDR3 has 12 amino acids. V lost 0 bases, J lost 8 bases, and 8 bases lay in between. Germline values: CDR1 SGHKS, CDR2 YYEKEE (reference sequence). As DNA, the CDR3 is TGTGCCAGCAGCTTGGAGGGTTTCGGCTACACCTTC. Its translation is CASSLEGFGYTF.

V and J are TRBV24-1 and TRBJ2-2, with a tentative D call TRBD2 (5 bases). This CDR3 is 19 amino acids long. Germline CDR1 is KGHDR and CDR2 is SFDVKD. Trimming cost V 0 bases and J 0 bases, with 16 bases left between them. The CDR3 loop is CATSDLTPGKAANTGELFF. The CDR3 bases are TGTGCCACCAGTGATTTGACGCCGGGGAAGGCGGCGAACACCGGGGAGCTGTTTTTT.

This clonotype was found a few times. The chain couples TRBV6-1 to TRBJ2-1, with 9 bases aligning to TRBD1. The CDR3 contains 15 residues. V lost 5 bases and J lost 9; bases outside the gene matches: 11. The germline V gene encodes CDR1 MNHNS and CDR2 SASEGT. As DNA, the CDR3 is TGTGCCAGCAGTCCCCCGAAGACAGGGGGGATTGAGCAGTTCTTC. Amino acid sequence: CASSPPKTGGIEQFF.

CDR3 bases: TGCAGTGCTAGAGAAGTCCAGGGGGCCGATGGAAACACCATATATTTT. Its protein product is CSAREVQGADGNTIYF. The chain has TRBV20-1 and TRBJ1-3, with 8 bases matching TRBD1. The CDR3 spans 16 residues. V shed 0 bases, J shed 3 bases, and the junction held 7 bases outside the gene matches. Germline values: CDR1 DFQATT, CDR2 SNEGSKA (reference sequence).

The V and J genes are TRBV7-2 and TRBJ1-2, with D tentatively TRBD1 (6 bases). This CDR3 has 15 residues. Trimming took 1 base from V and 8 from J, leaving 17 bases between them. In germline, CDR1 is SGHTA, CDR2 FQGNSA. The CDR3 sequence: CASSLGPPGHHGYTF. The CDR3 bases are TGTGCCAGCAGCTTAGGCCCTCCGGGACATCACGGCTACACCTTC.

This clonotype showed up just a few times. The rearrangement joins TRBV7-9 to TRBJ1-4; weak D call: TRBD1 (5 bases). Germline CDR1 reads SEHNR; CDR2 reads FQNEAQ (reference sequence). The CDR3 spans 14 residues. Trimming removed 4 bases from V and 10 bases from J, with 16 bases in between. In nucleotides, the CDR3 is TGTGCCAGCAGCTATGATGGCAGGGAGGTAAAACTGTTTTTT. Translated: CASSYDGREVKLFF.

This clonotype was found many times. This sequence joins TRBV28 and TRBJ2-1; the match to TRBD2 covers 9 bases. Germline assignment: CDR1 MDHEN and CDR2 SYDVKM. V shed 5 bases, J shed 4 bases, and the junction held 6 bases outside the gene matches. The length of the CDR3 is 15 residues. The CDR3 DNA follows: TGTGCCAGCAGTCTAAATAGCGGGAGTTACAATGAGCAGTTCTTC. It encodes CASSLNSGSYNEQFF.

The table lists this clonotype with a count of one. The CDR3 loop reads CASSPDVGTYNEQFF. CDR3 nucleotide sequence: TGCGCCAGCAGCCCGGACGTTGGAACCTACAATGAGCAGTTCTTC. The chain carries TRBV5-1 and TRBJ2-1, with D unclear. This CDR3 has 15 amino acids. Trimming removed 4 bases at V and 2 bases at J, with 13 bases between. The germline V gene encodes CDR1 SGHRS and CDR2 YFSETQ.

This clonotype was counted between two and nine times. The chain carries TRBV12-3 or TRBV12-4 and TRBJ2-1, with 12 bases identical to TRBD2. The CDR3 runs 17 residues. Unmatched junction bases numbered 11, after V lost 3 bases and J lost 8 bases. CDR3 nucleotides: TGTGCCAGCAGTTTTCGTCTAGCGGGGGGGCCGGGCGATGAGCAGTTCTTC. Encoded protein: CASSFRLAGGPGDEQFF.

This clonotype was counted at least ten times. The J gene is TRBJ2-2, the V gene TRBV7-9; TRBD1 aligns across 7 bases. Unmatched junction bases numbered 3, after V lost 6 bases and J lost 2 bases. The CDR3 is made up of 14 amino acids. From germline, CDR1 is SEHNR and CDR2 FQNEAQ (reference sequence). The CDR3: CASRRDSNTGELFF. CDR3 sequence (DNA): TGTGCCAGCAGACGGGACAGCAACACCGGGGAGCTGTTTTTT.

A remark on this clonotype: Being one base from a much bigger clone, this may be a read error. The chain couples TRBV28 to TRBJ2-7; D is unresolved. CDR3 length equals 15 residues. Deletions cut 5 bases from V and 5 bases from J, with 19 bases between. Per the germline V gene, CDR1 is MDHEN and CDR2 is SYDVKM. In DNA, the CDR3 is TGTGCCAGCAGTATATTCCAAGCTGTTAGAGACGAGCAGTACTTC. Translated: CASSIFQAVRDEQYF.

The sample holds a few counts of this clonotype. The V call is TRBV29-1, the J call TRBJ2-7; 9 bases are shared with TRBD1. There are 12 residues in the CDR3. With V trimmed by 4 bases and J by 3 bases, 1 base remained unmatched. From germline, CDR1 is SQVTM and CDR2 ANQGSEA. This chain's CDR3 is CSVGGQGYEQYF. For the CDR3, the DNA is TGCAGCGTTGGGGGACAGGGCTACGAGCAGTACTTC.